What follows are 9 T cell receptor beta chains derived from one specimen sequenced in a study of cytomegalovirus exposure and HLA in healthy donors (TCRdb year 2017). The library was obtained by the immunoSEQ multiplex PCR assay. In its TCRdb copy, this immuneACCESS table keeps in-frame sequences only and misses some clones. Where compared with another copy, unresolved V genes explain less than half of these, and the others have no known cause. This sample is represented by about 73,000 clones; 94% of them were singletons. The top ten clones comprise 1% of the sample. The specimen was PBMCs. All receptors come from a woman under 30 in good health and CMV-seronegative.

V is TRBV2 and J is TRBJ1-1; D not resolved. CDR3 length: 10 amino acids. CDR1 is SNHLY, CDR2 FYNNEI, per germline. The CDR3 sequence is CAQKLNEAFF. CDR3 in DNA: TGTGCACAAAAACTAAATGAAGCTTTCTTT.

The chain couples TRBV6-6 to TRBJ2-2; 9 bases match TRBD1. Looked up from germline, CDR1 is MNHNY and CDR2 is SVGAGI (reference sequence). Losses at the gene ends were 5 bases for V and 1 base for J; bases not matched to a gene: 2. This CDR3 contains 15 residues. The chain's CDR3 is CASSQGQGNTGELFF. The DNA for the CDR3 is TGTGCCAGCAGTCAGGGACAGGGGAACACCGGGGAGCTGTTTTTT.

V gene TRBV13 combines with J gene TRBJ1-1; D is uncertain. With 4 bases removed from V and 1 base from J, the gap between germline ends came to 16 bases. From germline, CDR1 is PRHDT and CDR2 FYEKMQ (reference sequence). The CDR3 consists of 16 residues. The DNA for the CDR3 is TGTGCCAGCAGCTCCAGATTTCGGAGCCAGAACACTGAAGCTTTCTTT. It translates to CASSSRFRSQNTEAFF. Using reference TRBV13 and TRBJ1-1 for the parts outside the CDR3, the full variable domain is AAGVIQSPRHLIKEKRETATLKCYPIPRHDTVYWYQQGPGQDPQFLISFYEKMQSDKGSIPDRFSAQQFSDYHSELNMSSLELGDSALYFCASSSRFRSQNTEAFFGQGTRLTVV.

The chain carries TRBV6-5 and TRBJ2-7, with 7 bases that match TRBD1. CDR1 is MNHEY and CDR2 is SVGAGI in the germline V gene. This CDR3 is built from 13 residues. V lost 6 bases to trimming and J lost 4 bases; unmatched junction nucleotides: 6. The CDR3 DNA follows: TGTGCCAGCAGGACAGGGAATCTGTACGAGCAGTACTTC. This gives the protein CASRTGNLYEQYF.

V usage is TRBV18 and J usage is TRBJ1-2; 9 nucleotides align to TRBD1. The germline V gene encodes CDR1 KGHSH and CDR2 LQKENI. Trimming took 8 bases from V and 4 from J; bases not matched to a gene: 5. This CDR3 has 13 residues. This CDR3 reads CASGDRAAYGYTF. CDR3 DNA sequence: TGTGCCAGCGGGGACAGGGCCGCCTATGGCTACACCTTC.

This chain joins TRBV7-8 and TRBJ2-5, with D tentatively TRBD2 (5 bases). Germline V gene lookup returns CDR1 SGHVS and CDR2 FQNEAQ. The CDR3 is 16 amino acids. Trimming shortened V by 4 bases and J by 2 bases, and 17 bases separated the two germline ends. The CDR3 here is CASSSTEYRLQETQYF. The CDR3 DNA reads TGTGCCAGCAGCTCCACTGAATATCGACTACAAGAGACCCAGTACTTC.

The CDR3 region has the DNA TGTGCCAGCAGCTTAGAGTCCGGGACTTACAATTCACCCCTCCACTTT. Its translation is CASSLESGTYNSPLHF. The rearrangement uses TRBV7-2 and TRBJ1-6; a possible D gene is TRBD1 (5 bases). The V end lost 1 base, the J end lost 7 bases, and 14 bases lay between the germline ends. The CDR3 has 16 amino acids. The germline CDR1 and CDR2 sequences are SGHTA and FQGNSA.

This clone was detected once. The chain is built from TRBV19 and TRBJ2-2; D perhaps matches TRBD1 (5 bases). The germline gives CDR1 LNHDA, CDR2 SQIVND (reference sequence). V was shortened by 3 bases and J by 1 base, with 6 bases between the two germline ends. CDR3 size: 14 residues. The CDR3 loop is CASSIGQNTGELFF. Written as DNA, the CDR3 is TGTGCCAGTAGTATTGGACAGAACACCGGGGAGCTGTTTTTT.

The rearrangement uses TRBV15 and TRBJ2-7; 10 positions match TRBD1. CDR1 is LNHNV, CDR2 YYDKDF, per germline (reference sequence). The junction had 8 bases not matched to a gene; V was cut back by 5 bases and J by 4 bases. This CDR3 comprises 15 residues. CDR3 DNA: TGTGCCACCAGCCGATGGACAGGGGGTTCTTACGAGCAGTACTTC. Its protein product is CATSRWTGGSYEQYF.